One sample yielded the 9 T cell receptor beta chains listed below, sequenced in a study of blood T cell repertoires in COVID-19. Measured with immunoSEQ multiplex PCR; TCRdb has only the in-frame clones, and not every one. The sample carries tens of thousands of clones, under 90% recorded once. Material: peripheral blood. All receptors derive from an elderly woman with active or convalescent COVID-19.

This clone came up a few times. The chain joins TRBV3-1 (or the pseudogene TRBV3-2) to TRBJ2-3; 7 bases align to TRBD2. The germline V gene encodes CDR1 LGHDT and CDR2 YNNKEL (reference sequence). Losses at the gene ends were 3 bases for V and 1 base for J; bases not matched to a gene: 1. The CDR3 sequence is 14 residues long. The CDR3 coding sequence is TGTGCCAGCAGCCATCGGGGGGGCACAGATACGCAGTATTTT. Its protein product is CASSHRGGTDTQYF.

The chain employs TRBV7-2 and TRBJ1-1; D possibly corresponds to TRBD1 (5 bases). Trimming shortened V by 2 bases and J by 11 bases, and 15 bases separated the two germline ends. This CDR3 spans 13 amino acids. Germline lookup yields CDR1 SGHTA and CDR2 FQGNSA. In DNA form, the CDR3 reads TGTGCCAGCAGCTTAAACCACCAGGGTTGGGCTTTCTTT. This translates into CASSLNHQGWAFF. The full variable domain, completed using reference TRBV7-2 and TRBJ1-1, is GAGVSQSPSNKVTEKGKDVELRCDPISGHTALYWYRQSLGQGLEFLIYFQGNSAPDKSGLPSDRFSAERTGGSVSTLTIQRTQQEDSAVYLCASSLNHQGWAFFGQGTRLTVV.

The chain has TRBV12-3 or TRBV12-4 and TRBJ1-1, with a weak D call TRBD1 (5 bases). The CDR3 loop spans 12 amino acids. V was clipped by 7 bases and J by 5 bases, with 11 bases between them. The CDR3 sequence is CASTSRQTEAFF. Written as DNA, the CDR3 is TGTGCCAGCACCTCTAGACAGACTGAAGCTTTCTTT.

This chain uses TRBV19 with TRBJ1-4; 7 bases fit TRBD1. V lost 6 bases to trimming and J lost 4 bases; unmatched junction nucleotides: 5. This CDR3 has 14 amino acids. Germline assignment: CDR1 LNHDA and CDR2 SQIVND (reference sequence). The CDR3 spells CASSMGQLNEKLFF. The CDR3, as DNA: TGTGCCAGTAGCATGGGACAGCTTAATGAAAAACTGTTTTTT.

This clone was seen a single time. This CDR3 reads CASSQQGAGQPQHF. The DNA for the CDR3 is TGTGCCAGCAGCCAACAGGGGGCCGGGCAGCCCCAGCATTTT. V gene TRBV6-6 combines with J gene TRBJ1-5, with TRBD1 matching over 9 bases. The germline V gene encodes CDR1 MNHNY and CDR2 SVGAGI (reference sequence). The trim removed 6 bases at V and 7 bases at J, leaving 7 bases unmatched. The CDR3 contains 14 residues.

This chain links TRBV28 with TRBJ2-4; D is ambiguous. Trimming removed 5 bases at V and 1 base at J, with 15 bases between. The CDR3 contains 16 residues. Germline V lookup: CDR1 MDHEN, CDR2 SYDVKM. CDR3 residues: CASSTTRSVAKNIQYF. As DNA, the CDR3 is TGTGCCAGCAGTACAACCCGGAGTGTCGCCAAAAACATTCAGTACTTC.

In its sample, this clone was seen once. V is TRBV9 and J is TRBJ1-2, with D possibly TRBD1 on 5 matching bases. Germline V gene sequence: CDR1 SGDLS, CDR2 YYNGEE. The CDR3 has 13 residues. V dropped 4 bases and J dropped 3 bases, with 10 bases sitting between them. CDR3 sequence: CASSQGDYYGYTF. For the CDR3, the DNA is TGTGCCAGCAGCCAGGGTGATTACTATGGCTACACCTTC.

The chain links TRBV14 to TRBJ1-2; D not resolved. This CDR3 contains 15 residues. Germline V gives CDR1 SGHDN, CDR2 FVKESK. Trimming removed 5 bases at V and 0 bases at J, with 13 bases between. The CDR3 loop reads CASSFLGGSNYGYTF. The CDR3 DNA follows: TGTGCCAGCAGCTTCTTGGGAGGATCTAACTATGGCTACACCTTC. The whole variable domain, filled in from reference TRBV14 and TRBJ1-2, reads EAGVTQFPSHSVIEKGQTVTLRCDPISGHDNLYWYRRVMGKEIKFLLHFVKESKQDESGMPNNRFLAERTGGTYSTLKVQPAELEDSGVYFCASSFLGGSNYGYTFGSGTRLTVV.

This clone was seen a handful of times. V gene TRBV5-1 combines with J gene TRBJ2-1, with 7 bases that match TRBD2. The V gene end was trimmed by 2 bases and the J gene end by 0 bases; junction bases not matched to a gene: 2. Germline CDR1 SGHRS, CDR2 YFSETQ. The CDR3 is made up of 15 amino acids. CDR3 amino acids: CASSFRGDSYNEQFF. DNA for the CDR3: TGCGCCAGCAGCTTTCGGGGGGACTCCTACAATGAGCAGTTCTTC.